This TCR beta chain was found in a study of CD8+ T cells in alopecia areata. At the level of the study: Each day, treated patients took oral tofacitinib twice, at 5 to 10 mg per dose. Tofacitinib dosing lasted 6 to 18 months, which was then followed by 6 months off drug.

Regarding this clone: As yet, its antigen is unknown.

The germline V gene encodes CDR1 SGHTA and CDR2 FQGNSA. Trimming pared 5 bases from V and 10 bases from J, leaving 15 bases between. The CDR3 is 13 residues long. The authors extracted RNA and reverse transcribed it into cDNA as the sequencing template. Sequencing used immunoSEQ multiplex PCR; TCRdb keeps in-frame clones, though not all of them. The repertoire has about 11,000 clones, roughly three fifths of them found once; the top ten carry around 8.5%. Alopecia areata patients had lesional scalp punch biopsies and peripheral blood taken from them. Study outcomes and limitations: Sequencing of scalp samples also includes resident alphabeta T cells from normal skin. Especially in alopecia totalis/universalis, lesional scalp showed greater clonality than normal scalp did.

The origin of this receptor is a human donor with alopecia areata. V and J are TRBV7-2 and TRBJ2-1; the D is unclear. The specimen was skin, collected at week 0. The CDR3: CASSLQSKREQFF. CDR3 nucleotide sequence: TGTGCCAGCAGCCTACAATCTAAGAGGGAGCAGTTCTTC.